The TCR beta chain under discussion was sequenced for a study of human T cells and chemical hapten exposure (dated by TCRdb to 2020 to 2023). Notes on the research overall: For sensitization, 2% DPC in acetone was applied to a 2 cm by 2 cm area of upper inner arm skin. Approximately 28 alopecia patients provided blood for TCR sequencing at one to four time points (pre-sensitization, 2, 6 and 24 weeks). Patch tests used Finn chambers with 0.01% DPC on the upper back, scored after 6 days by International Contact Dermatitis Research Group standards. Blood samples were taken from patients before sensitization (week 0) and at 2, 6 and about 24 weeks after DPC sensitization. Throughout the roughly 24-week study period, patients were also given weekly therapeutic DPC doses on the scalp. Libraries were combined into a pool for sequencing, and differences in TCR yield between samples came mainly from small differences in library volumes within the pool. Peripheral blood TCR repertoire changes were tracked in vivo in alopecia patients during primary and secondary sensitization to the hapten diphenylcyclopropenone (DPC). The patient cohort, mostly female, included alopecia areata with under or over 50% scalp involvement, alopecia totalis and alopecia universalis.

Receptor amplification or capture employed RACE. Data came from a NextSeq 500. Library preparation attached unique molecular identifiers to individual cDNA molecules for quantitative, reproducible TCR counting. Each blood RNA sample was used to sequence both TCR alpha and TCR beta chains. In the original analysis: The median number of TCRs per sample was approximately 96,000, ranging from roughly 20,000 to 700,000. The Decombinator software suite was used to annotate V, J and CDR3 in the TCR reads. For PS versus PT1 abundance plots, all samples were subsampled to the same number of TCRs (28,000). Expanded TCRs were defined as absent before sensitization and observed at least eight times at the 2-week time point. TCRdb's own reprocessing of the public reads used fastp at Q25 and MiXCR and kept productive beta chains. For every CDR3 protein sequence, its rows merge into one entry that carries the most common genes and DNA. The V and J calls were not made by the authors but by TCRdb's processing. Present in this sample are under 300,000 distinct CDR3 sequences, more than 6.5% of which were seen just once. 2% to 3% of the sample is taken by the ten largest.

What the time point label conveys for this sample: pre-sensitization, week 0. Explained via the paper, the treatment or condition label denotes: therapeutic diphenylcyclopropenone sensitization with weekly scalp DPC. At each patch-test visit, blood was drawn before the patch test was applied. Eligible patients were aged 18 to 70, diagnosed with alopecia, deemed suitable for DPC therapy, and excluded if pregnant. Total RNA was extracted from unfractionated whole blood that had been collected in Tempus Blood RNA tubes. Broad study findings and their caveats: No change with DPC sensitization was found in the number of TCRs above 1 in 1000 frequency, and no evidence of global repertoire structure alterations was found. Repeated subsampling changed both the strength of the expansion versus patch-test correlation and the threshold at which that correlation became significant. Expanded TCRs formed significantly more large CDR3 similarity clusters than pre-sensitization or healthy control sets, consistent with antigen-driven responses. A positive correlation was found between the number of PT1 expanded TCRs and patch test score, with significance reached at thresholds 8, 16 and 32 but not 4. All patients had alopecia, a presumed autoimmune disease, so their immune response might differ from that of healthy individuals.

This clonotype was seen at least ten times. What this receptor recognizes is not known. Base-call qualities are not available, and no considerably larger clone is one nucleotide away. The input for sequencing was whole blood, taken in connection with sensitization to the hapten diphenylcyclopropenone (DPC). The source is a woman between 40 and 50 years old with alopecia areata. Some clones in this sample may be carry-over from other donors' samples.

The sequenced DNA: TGCAGTACTTTGGCGGACCCGAACACCGGGGAGCTGTTTTTT. Its amino acids are CSTLADPNTGELFF. This sequence uses TRBV29-1 and TRBJ2-2, with no D gene named confidently. CDR1 and CDR2, per the germline V gene, are SQVTM and ANQGSEA. From its cysteine to its phenylalanine, the CDR3 spans 14 amino acids. Kept here is only the CDR3 DNA, which spans 42 bases and is read in frame from base 1.